This T cell receptor (beta chain) emerged from a study of T cells in Graves' hyperthyroidism and ophthalmopathy. CDR1 and CDR2 from the germline V gene are LNHDA and SQIVND (reference sequence). The CDR3 is 15 amino acids. Trimming removed 6 bases at V and 7 bases at J, with 21 bases between. Using RNA transcripts as the source, TCR beta CDR3 regions were amplified. When the TCR CDR3 underwent first-round RT-PCR, the HTBI primer set was used. One entry per CDR3 protein, called by TCRdb with MiXCR from the multiplex PCR reads. The sample comprises 450,000 to 650,000 distinct CDR3 sequences, 12% to 15% of which are singletons, and 6.5% to 9% rests with the top ten.

The rearrangement links TRBV19 to TRBJ2-5; D might be TRBD1 or TRBD2, each matching 5 bases. The TCR originated in a woman between 18 and 29 years old with Graves' ophthalmopathy. Sequences were obtained from blood. CDR3 DNA sequence: TGTGCCAGTAGCCAAAGGACCGGGACCGCAGGGACCCAGTACTTC. Its translation is CASSQRTGTAGTQYF.